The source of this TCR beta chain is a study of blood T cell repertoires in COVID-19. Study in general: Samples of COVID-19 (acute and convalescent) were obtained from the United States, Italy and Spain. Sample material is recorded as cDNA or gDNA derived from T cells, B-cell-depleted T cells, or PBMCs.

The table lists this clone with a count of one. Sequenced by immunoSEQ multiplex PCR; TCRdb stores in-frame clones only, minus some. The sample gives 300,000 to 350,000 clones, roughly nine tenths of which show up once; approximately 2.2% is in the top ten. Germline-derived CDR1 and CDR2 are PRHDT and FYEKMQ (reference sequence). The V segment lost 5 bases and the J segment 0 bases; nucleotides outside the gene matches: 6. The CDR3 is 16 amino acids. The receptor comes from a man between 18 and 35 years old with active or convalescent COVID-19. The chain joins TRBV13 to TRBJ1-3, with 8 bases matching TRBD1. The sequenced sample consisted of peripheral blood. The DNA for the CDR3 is TGTGCCAGCAGCCTGGGACAGGACTACTCTGGAAACACCATATATTTT. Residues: CASSLGQDYSGNTIYF.